Listed below are T cell receptor beta chains from one sample, sequenced in a study of siplizumab effects on memory and regulatory T cells. The protocol was immunoSEQ multiplex PCR, while the TCRdb copy is restricted to in-frame clones and leaves out a portion. Seen here are fewer than 100,000 clones, approximately 95% observed once, and the top ten hold about a fifth. The sample consisted of CD8+ T cells sorted from blood. All receptors come from a human donor in good health. CDR3s include the opening cysteine and the closing phenylalanine or tryptophan. A D gene is named only where the DNA matches it firmly. The listing skips clone size in some rows; elsewhere it reads once, few, many or a size class.

size: once
J: TRBJ2-7
D: TRBD1
V: TRBV14
CDR3: CASSWTGGGGEQYF

size: -
J: TRBJ1-3
D: -
V: TRBV9
CDR3: CASSVGGNTIYF

size: -
J: TRBJ2-7
D: -
V: TRBV6-1
CDR3: CASSEVEATEQYF

size: -
J: TRBJ1-5
D: -
V: TRBV15
CDR3: CATSSDLNWSNQPQHF

size: -
J: TRBJ2-1
D: TRBD2
V: TRBV7-2
CDR3: CASTVVGGRENEQFF

size: -
J: TRBJ1-1
D: -
V: TRBV13
CDR3: CASSLVLTGKNTEAFF

size: -
J: TRBJ2-3
D: TRBD1
V: TRBV5-1
CDR3: CASSGPGQGSTDTQYF

size: -
J: TRBJ1-6
D: TRBD1
V: TRBV7-8
CDR3: CASSSHERDRYSPLHF

size: -
J: TRBJ2-7
D: TRBD1
V: TRBV9
CDR3: CASSPTQGDLFEQYF

size: -
J: TRBJ2-7
D: TRBD2
V: TRBV11-2
CDR3: CASSLTPQRGYYEQYF

size: -
J: TRBJ2-7
D: -
V: TRBV28
CDR3: CASSFGRRFYEQYF

size: once
J: TRBJ2-7
D: TRBD1
V: TRBV27
CDR3: CASSLNRGSHEQYF

size: -
J: TRBJ1-5
D: TRBD1
V: TRBV27
CDR3: CASRPTGPVNQPQHF

size: -
J: TRBJ2-3
D: TRBD2
V: TRBV9
CDR3: CASSVGSGRIRLDTQYF

size: -
J: TRBJ1-1
D: -
V: TRBV7-9
CDR3: CASSLVDGMNTEAFF

size: -
J: TRBJ2-7
D: -
V: TRBV28
CDR3: CASRGGVGSYEQYF

size: once
J: TRBJ1-1
D: -
V: TRBV15
CDR3: CATSRGGRGAHEAFF

size: -
J: TRBJ1-1
D: -
V: TRBV25-1
CDR3: CARTGGDFGLATEAFF

size: -
J: TRBJ1-1
D: -
V: TRBV27
CDR3: CASSALQGVAFF

size: -
J: TRBJ2-2
D: TRBD1
V: TRBV6-1
CDR3: CASSATGTGVFINTGELFF

size: -
J: TRBJ2-3
D: -
V: TRBV25-1
CDR3: CASTPLGRTDTQYF

size: -
J: TRBJ2-7
D: -
V: TRBV28
CDR3: CASSSPQTESYEQYF

size: -
J: TRBJ2-1
D: -
V: TRBV30
CDR3: CAWRVGLGEQFF

size: -
J: TRBJ2-1
D: TRBD2
V: TRBV27
CDR3: CASSAGTSGDNEQFF

size: -
J: TRBJ2-7
D: TRBD2
V: TRBV9
CDR3: CASSPGTSGTYEQYF

size: -
J: TRBJ2-7
D: TRBD1
V: TRBV13
CDR3: CASSPEGDRGAEQYF